The 23 T cell receptor beta chains in this list originate from one sample, sequenced in a study of cytomegalovirus exposure and HLA in healthy donors. The PCR had 60 Vbeta and 13 Jbeta primers. Repertoires were generated with immunoSEQ multiplex PCR, while TCRdb's copy carries only in-frame clones and drops some. Among some 200,000 clones, approximately 82% were seen once, and the ten largest hold approximately 0.62%. Sequencing was carried out using PBMCs. These receptors were obtained from a woman aged 40-49 years in good health and CMV-seronegative.

The chain joins TRBV6-5 to TRBJ1-2; 9 nucleotides line up with TRBD1. The CDR3 is 14 residues long. With 6 bases clipped from V and 6 bases from J, the junction kept 8 bases outside the gene matches. Germline CDR1 is MNHEY and CDR2 is SVGAGI. The CDR3 DNA reads TGTGCCAGCAGACTGGACAGGGGTTGGGATGGCTACACCTTC. Translation: CASRLDRGWDGYTF.

V usage is TRBV2 and J usage is TRBJ1-1, with D possibly matching TRBD1 (6 bases). This CDR3 region has 13 residues. The germline gives CDR1 SNHLY, CDR2 FYNNEI. V lost 7 bases and J lost 5, with 14 bases in between. CDR3 amino acids: CASIQDRRTEAFF. Here the CDR3 DNA reads TGTGCCAGCATTCAGGACAGACGGACTGAAGCTTTCTTT.

V and J are TRBV2 and TRBJ1-2, with TRBD1 as a possible D gene (5 bases). Deletions cut 9 bases from V and 8 bases from J, with 16 bases between. The CDR3 is made up of 12 amino acids. The germline V gene encodes CDR1 SNHLY and CDR2 FYNNEI. This CDR3 reads CASSGFIYGYTF. The CDR3 nucleotides are TGTGCCAGTTCAGGGTTCATCTACGGCTACACCTTC.

This clone was seen at least ten times. This chain connects TRBV2 to TRBJ1-6; TRBD1 aligns across 9 bases. Germline V gene data show CDR1 as SNHLY and CDR2 as FYNNEI. The CDR3 totals 12 residues. J lost 11 bases, V lost 6 bases, and 2 bases had no gene match. The CDR3 DNA reads TGTGCCAGCAGGGGGACAGGGACACCCCTCCACTTT. Protein sequence: CASRGTGTPLHF.

The gene calls are TRBV5-1 and TRBJ2-5, with 8 nucleotides matching TRBD1. The closer fit of TRBJ2-7 to the DNA end suggests the J call may be wrong. Germline CDR1 SGHRS, CDR2 YFSETQ. The CDR3 runs to 14 residues. The CDR3 sequence: CASSSRTGTYEQYF. Written as DNA, the CDR3 is TGCGCCAGCAGCTCCCGGACAGGGACCTACGAGCAGTACTTC.

The rearrangement links TRBV6-4 to TRBJ2-2; 8 bases fit TRBD2. This CDR3 region has 15 residues. The germline V gene has CDR1 MRHNA and CDR2 SNTAGT. After removal of 5 bases from V and 4 bases from J, the junction contained 6 bases not matched to a gene. In DNA, the CDR3 is TGTGCCAGCAGTCGTCGGGGGGGAGGCACCGGGGAGCTGTTTTTT. Translating gives CASSRRGGGTGELFF.

V and J are TRBV5-1 and TRBJ1-2; D remains ambiguous. Germline values: CDR1 SGHRS, CDR2 YFSETQ. V lost 0 bases to trimming and J lost 5 bases, with 11 bases between them. CDR3 length equals 14 residues. In DNA form, the CDR3 reads TGCGCCAGCAGCTTGGCCGGGTCTGGGTATGGCTACACCTTC. It codes for CASSLAGSGYGYTF.

The rearrangement links TRBV9 to TRBJ1-2, with 7 bases identical to TRBD1. The junction had 3 bases not matched to a gene; V was cut back by 3 bases and J by 4 bases. This CDR3 has 13 amino acids. Germline V lookup: CDR1 SGDLS, CDR2 YYNGEE. The CDR3 region has the DNA TGTGCCAGCAGCGCAGGGGGAATCTATGGCTACACCTTC. It specifies CASSAGGIYGYTF.

This rearrangement joins TRBV27 to TRBJ2-1; TRBD1 matches 7 bases. Trimming took 7 bases from V and 8 from J; bases not matched to a gene: 11. Germline CDR1 is MNHEY and CDR2 is SMNVEV (reference sequence). This CDR3 contains 14 residues. CDR3 protein: CASNPGTVGDEQFF. The CDR3 region has the DNA TGTGCCAGCAACCCCGGGACAGTCGGCGATGAGCAGTTCTTC.

This chain joins TRBV19 and TRBJ2-7; D might be TRBD1 (6 bases). Germline V gene sequence: CDR1 LNHDA, CDR2 SQIVND (reference sequence). The CDR3 sequence is 16 residues long. V dropped 1 base and J dropped 5 bases, with 18 bases sitting between them. The CDR3 protein is CASSIVLKRAGDEQYF. The CDR3 region has the DNA TGTGCCAGTAGTATAGTTCTCAAGAGGGCAGGGGACGAGCAGTACTTC. Full variable domain (remainder filled in from reference TRBV19 and TRBJ2-7): DGGITQSPKYLFRKEGQNVTLSCEQNLNHDAMYWYRQDPGQGLRLIYYSQIVNDFQKGDIAEGYSVSREKKESFPLTVTSAQKNPTAFYLCASSIVLKRAGDEQYFGPGTRLTVT.

The chain joins TRBV6-1 to TRBJ2-7; 7 nucleotides agree with TRBD2. This CDR3 spans 16 amino acids. CDR1 MNHNS and CDR2 SASEGT come from the germline V gene. V lost 0 bases, J lost 6 bases, and 11 bases stayed unmatched. The chain's CDR3 is CASSEALRGLGLEQYF. CDR3 DNA: TGTGCCAGCAGTGAAGCGCTTCGTGGACTAGGGCTCGAGCAGTACTTC.

This clone was detected only once. The rearrangement joins TRBV5-1 to TRBJ1-3; the match to TRBD1 covers 7 bases. Germline V gene sequence: CDR1 SGHRS, CDR2 YFSETQ. With V trimmed by 1 base and J by 7 bases, 5 bases remained unmatched. The CDR3 runs to 14 residues. CDR3 nucleotide sequence: TGCGCCAGCAGCTTGACTACACAGGGGAACACCATATATTTT. It yields the protein CASSLTTQGNTIYF. Full variable domain (missing parts from reference TRBV5-1 and TRBJ1-3): KAGVTQTPRYLIKTRGQQVTLSCSPISGHRSVSWYQQTPGQGLQFLFEYFSETQRNKGNFPGRFSGRQFSNSRSEMNVSTLELGDSALYLCASSLTTQGNTIYFGEGSWLTVV.

To note about this clone: The conserved final phenylalanine or tryptophan is absent from the CDR3, which likely points to a read error. No DNA is shown, since the ends of the CDR3 on it are uncertain; the CDR3 is the one TCRdb lists. The chain has TRBV6-1 and TRBJ2-7; TRBD1, the table's D call, lacks a check against the DNA. Germline loops: CDR1 MNHNS, CDR2 SASEGT. The CDR3 totals 8 residues, both ends included. The CDR3 loop is CASRGQGI.

V is TRBV7-2 and J is TRBJ2-7; TRBD1 agrees at 8 bases. J was trimmed by 2 bases and V by 5 bases; bases with no gene match: 5. Per the germline V gene, CDR1 is SGHTA and CDR2 is FQGNSA. The CDR3 sequence is 14 residues long. In DNA, the CDR3 is TGTGCCAGCAGCCGGACGGACAGGGCCTACGAGCAGTACTTC. Protein: CASSRTDRAYEQYF.

As for this clone: This same CDR3 is encoded by further DNA sequences in the sample. The V call is TRBV30, the J call TRBJ2-7; D not resolved. In germline, CDR1 is GTSNPN, CDR2 SVGIG (reference sequence). The V and J ends lost 5 bases and 0 bases respectively, with 5 bases between them. The CDR3 loop spans 11 amino acids. CDR3 residues: CAWGSSYEQYF. The CDR3, as DNA: TGTGCCTGGGGCAGCTCCTACGAGCAGTACTTC.

This chain links TRBV5-6 with TRBJ2-7; the match to TRBD1 covers 7 bases. CDR1 and CDR2 from the germline V gene are SGHDT and YYEEEE. The J segment lost 2 bases and the V segment lost 2 bases, leaving 1 base of the junction unmatched. This CDR3 contains 13 residues. CDR3 loop: CASSFTGAYEQYF. The CDR3 DNA reads as TGTGCCAGCAGCTTTACAGGGGCCTACGAGCAGTACTTC.

The chain recombines TRBV4-1 with TRBJ1-1; 9 bases fit TRBD1. The CDR3 covers 14 residues. V lost 5 bases, J lost 5 bases, and 6 bases stayed unmatched. Germline CDR1 is MGHRA and CDR2 is YSYEKL. CDR3 in DNA: TGCGCCAGCAGCTTGACAGGGGGGGGGACTGAAGCTTTCTTT. Its translation is CASSLTGGGTEAFF.

The chain employs TRBV28 and TRBJ1-5; D is unresolved. This CDR3 contains 18 residues. Germline CDR1 reads MDHEN; CDR2 reads SYDVKM. With 2 bases removed from V and 0 bases from J, the gap between germline ends came to 17 bases. Here the CDR3 reads CASSLRTNSGYSNQPQHF. For the CDR3, the DNA is TGTGCCAGCAGTTTACGAACCAACAGTGGATATAGCAATCAGCCCCAGCATTTT.

This clone has just one count. The chain uses TRBV6-1 and TRBJ1-2; 11 nucleotides match TRBD1. The CDR3 covers 15 residues. Losses at the gene ends were 1 base for V and 7 bases for J; bases not matched to a gene: 5. Germline lookup yields CDR1 MNHNS and CDR2 SASEGT. CDR3 DNA sequence: TGTGCCAGCAGTGAAGAGAGGACAGGGGGCTTTGGCTACACCTTC. Amino acid sequence: CASSEERTGGFGYTF.

The chain combines TRBV10-3 with TRBJ2-1; 9 positions agree with TRBD1. CDR1 and CDR2 from the germline V gene are ENHRY and SYGVKD. The CDR3 contains 19 residues. Unmatched junction bases numbered 17, after V lost 4 bases and J lost 4 bases. The CDR3 DNA sequence: TGTGCCATCAGTGGGTGGTCAAGGACAGGGGAGGAGGGATACAATGAGCAGTTCTTC. Protein sequence: CAISGWSRTGEEGYNEQFF.

This sequence joins TRBV30 and TRBJ2-7; 8 bases align to TRBD1. CDR1 is GTSNPN, CDR2 SVGIG, per germline (reference sequence). Losses at the gene ends were 1 base for V and 6 bases for J; bases not matched to a gene: 11. This CDR3 is built from 15 residues. The CDR3 nucleotides are TGTGCCTGGAGTGAGGGGCAGGGGGCGAGAAGCGAGCAGTACTTC. Amino acid sequence: CAWSEGQGARSEQYF.

About this clone itself: Distinct nucleotide sequences in the sample also encode this CDR3. The chain joins TRBV7-6 to TRBJ1-1; tentative D call: TRBD1 (6 bases). The V end lost 5 bases, the J end lost 8 bases, and 15 bases lay between the germline ends. Germline CDR1 reads SGHVS; CDR2 reads FNYEAQ. The CDR3 loop spans 13 amino acids. The CDR3 DNA is TGTGCCAGCAGCCTCAGCCTCCAGGGGGAAGCTTTCTTT. It translates to CASSLSLQGEAFF.

The CDR3 region is CASSVAGAGANVLTF. The CDR3 DNA is TGTGCCAGCAGCGTAGCAGGTGCTGGGGCCAACGTCCTGACTTTC. The genes are TRBV9 and TRBJ2-6, with D hard to call. V lost 0 bases to trimming and J lost 2 bases, with 6 bases between them. From germline, CDR1 is SGDLS and CDR2 YYNGEE. The CDR3 sequence is 15 residues long.